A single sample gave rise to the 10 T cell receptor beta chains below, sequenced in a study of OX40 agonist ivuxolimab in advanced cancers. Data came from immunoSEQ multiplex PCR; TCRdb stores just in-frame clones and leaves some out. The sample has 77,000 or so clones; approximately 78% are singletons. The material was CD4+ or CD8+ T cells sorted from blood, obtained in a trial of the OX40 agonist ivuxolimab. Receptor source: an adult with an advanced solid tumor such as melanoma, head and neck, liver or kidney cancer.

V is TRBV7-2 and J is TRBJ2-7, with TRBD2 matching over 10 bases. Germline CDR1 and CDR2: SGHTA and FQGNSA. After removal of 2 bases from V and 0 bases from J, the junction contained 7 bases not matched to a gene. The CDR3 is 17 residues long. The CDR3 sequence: CASSLTSGKSFSYEQYF. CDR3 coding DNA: TGTGCCAGCAGCTTAACTAGCGGGAAATCATTCTCCTACGAGCAGTACTTC.

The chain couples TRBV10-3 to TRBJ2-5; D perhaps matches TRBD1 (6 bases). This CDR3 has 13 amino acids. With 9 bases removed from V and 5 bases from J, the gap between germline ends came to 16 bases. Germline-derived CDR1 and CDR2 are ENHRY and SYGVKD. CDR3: CAMARDIGETQYF. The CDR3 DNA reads TGTGCCATGGCCAGGGACATTGGGGAGACCCAGTACTTC.

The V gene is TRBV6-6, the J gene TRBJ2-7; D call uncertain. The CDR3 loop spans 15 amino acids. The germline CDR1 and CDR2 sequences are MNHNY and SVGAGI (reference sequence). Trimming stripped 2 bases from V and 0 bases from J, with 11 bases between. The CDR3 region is CASSYLQRSSYEQYF. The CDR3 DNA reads TGTGCCAGCAGTTACCTCCAGCGCAGCTCCTACGAGCAGTACTTC.

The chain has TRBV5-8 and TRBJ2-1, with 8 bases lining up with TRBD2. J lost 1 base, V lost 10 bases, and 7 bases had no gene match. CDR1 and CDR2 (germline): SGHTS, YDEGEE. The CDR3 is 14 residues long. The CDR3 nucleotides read TGTGCCGAACGGGAGGGCCAATCCTACAATGAGCAGTTCTTC. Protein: CAEREGQSYNEQFF.

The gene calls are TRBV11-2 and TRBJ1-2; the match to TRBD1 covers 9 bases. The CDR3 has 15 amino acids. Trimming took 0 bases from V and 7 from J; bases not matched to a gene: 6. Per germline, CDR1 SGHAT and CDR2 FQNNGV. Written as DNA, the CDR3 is TGTGCCAGCAGCTTAGATCTTGGGACAGGGACTGGCTACACCTTC. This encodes CASSLDLGTGTGYTF.

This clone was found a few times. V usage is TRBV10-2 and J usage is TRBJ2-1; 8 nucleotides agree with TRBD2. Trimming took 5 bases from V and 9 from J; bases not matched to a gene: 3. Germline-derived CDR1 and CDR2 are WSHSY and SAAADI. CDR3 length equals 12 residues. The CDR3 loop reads CASSPGRGEQFF. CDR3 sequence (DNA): TGCGCCAGCAGTCCCGGGAGGGGTGAGCAGTTCTTC.

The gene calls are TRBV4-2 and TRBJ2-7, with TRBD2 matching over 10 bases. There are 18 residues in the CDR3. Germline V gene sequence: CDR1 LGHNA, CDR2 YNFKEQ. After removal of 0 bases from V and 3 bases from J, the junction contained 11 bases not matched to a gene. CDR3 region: CASSQDLPRLAGYYEQYF. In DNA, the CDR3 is TGTGCCAGCAGCCAAGATCTACCGCGACTAGCGGGTTACTACGAGCAGTACTTC.

In nucleotides, the CDR3 is TGTGCCAGCAGGGGGCAGTTGGGTCACGAGCAGTACTTC. Translating gives CASRGQLGHEQYF. The chain employs TRBV2 and TRBJ2-7; D perhaps matches TRBD1 (5 bases). Trimming pared 6 bases from V and 5 bases from J, leaving 14 bases between. The CDR3 is made up of 13 amino acids. In germline, CDR1 is SNHLY, CDR2 FYNNEI.

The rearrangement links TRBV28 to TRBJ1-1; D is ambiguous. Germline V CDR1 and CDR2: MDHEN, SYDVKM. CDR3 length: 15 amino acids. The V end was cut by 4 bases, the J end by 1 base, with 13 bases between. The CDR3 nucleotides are TGTGCCAGCAGTTCCCCCGGACGGCGGAACACTGAAGCTTTCTTT. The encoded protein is CASSSPGRRNTEAFF. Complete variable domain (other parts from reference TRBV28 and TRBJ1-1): DVKVTQSSRYLVKRTGEKVFLECVQDMDHENMFWYRQDPGLGLRLIYFSYDVKMKEKGDIPEGYSVSREKKERFSLILESASTNQTSMYLCASSSPGRRNTEAFFGQGTRLTVV.

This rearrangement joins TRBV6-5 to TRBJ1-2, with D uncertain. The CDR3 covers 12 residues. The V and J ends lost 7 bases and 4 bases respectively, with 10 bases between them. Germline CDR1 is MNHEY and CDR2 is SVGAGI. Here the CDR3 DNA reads TGTGCCAGCACCCACCCGATCTATGGCTACACCTTC. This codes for CASTHPIYGYTF.